A selection of T cell receptor beta chains follows, all from one sample in a study of blood T cell repertoires in COVID-19. Using immunoSEQ multiplex PCR, the repertoire was profiled, and TCRdb retains in-frame clones only, with some absent. The data hold some 140,000 clones, with 65% to 80% observed a single time. The sequencing input was peripheral blood. These receptors were collected from an elderly man with acute or convalescent COVID-19. Both conserved end residues are part of each CDR3. The D gene is left open where the match is weak. Clone size is shown for a subset of rows, as once, few, many or a class of expanded clone.

D,V,size,J,DNA,CDR3
TRBD1,TRBV27,.,TRBJ1-1,TGTGCCAGCAGTCCCAAATCAGGGGGCCGTACTGAAGCTTTCTTT,CASSPKSGGRTEAFF
.,TRBV28,.,TRBJ2-1,TGTGCCAGCAGTTCCCGGGATGAGCAGTTCTTC,CASSSRDEQFF
.,TRBV6-5,.,TRBJ1-2,TGTGCCAGCAGTTACTCGATGGGGGGTCAGAAGAGATACACCTTC,CASSYSMGGQKRYTF
.,TRBV2,.,TRBJ2-3,TGTGCCAGCAGTGACCAGGGGCCAGATACGCAGTATTTT,CASSDQGPDTQYF
TRBD1,TRBV7-2,.,TRBJ2-7,TGTGCCAGCAGCTTAGGGACAGGGAGTCTGTACGAGCAGTACTTC,CASSLGTGSLYEQYF
TRBD1,TRBV3-1/TRBV3-2,many,TRBJ2-7,TGTGCCAGCAGCACTCGGACAGGGGACTACGAGCAGTACTTC,CASSTRTGDYEQYF
TRBD1,TRBV28,few,TRBJ1-2,TGTGCCAGCAGTCCCAACGGACAGGGGGAGTGGGGCTACACCTTC,CASSPNGQGEWGYTF
.,TRBV28,.,TRBJ1-1,TGTGCCAGCAGTTTGGTGCAGGGCAGTGGAAACACTGAAGCTTTCTTT,CASSLVQGSGNTEAFF
.,TRBV7-2,.,TRBJ1-2,TGTGCCAGCAGCCCCCGTGAGCTACTCTATGGCTACACCTTC,CASSPRELLYGYTF
.,TRBV27,.,TRBJ1-6,TGTGCCAGCAGCCTCGGAGGGGACTATAATTCACCCCTCCACTTT,CASSLGGDYNSPLHF
TRBD1,TRBV9,once,TRBJ2-7,TGTGCCAGCAGCGTATCCCCCGGGACAGCCTACGAGCAGTACTTC,CASSVSPGTAYEQYF
.,TRBV7-9,.,TRBJ1-5,TGTGCCAGCAGCGCGACAGGAGGTCAGCCCCAGCATTTT,CASSATGGQPQHF
.,TRBV6-4,.,TRBJ2-3,TGTGCCAGCAGTGAGGAGACTAGTCGGGCGACAGATACGCAGTATTTT,CASSEETSRATDTQYF
.,TRBV5-4,few,TRBJ2-2,TGTGCCAGCAGCTTAAGGACAGCAAACACCGGGGAGCTGTTTTTT,CASSLRTANTGELFF
TRBD1,TRBV7-3,.,TRBJ2-3,TGTGCCAGCAGCTTTACAGGGGGAGATACGCAGTATTTT,CASSFTGGDTQYF
TRBD1,TRBV6-5,.,TRBJ2-7,TGTGCCAGCAGTTGGGGAAACAGGGGCTACGAGCAGTACTTC,CASSWGNRGYEQYF
.,TRBV12-3/TRBV12-4,.,TRBJ1-5,TGTGCCAGCAGTGTAAATAGCAATCAGCCCCAGCATTTT,CASSVNSNQPQHF
.,TRBV4-3,once,TRBJ1-1,TGCGCCAGCAGCCAAGAAGGGGCGACGGCTGAAGCTTTCTTT,CASSQEGATAEAFF
.,TRBV9,.,TRBJ2-1,TGTGCCAGCAGCGTAACTTCGGGGAGGATCAATGAGCAGTTCTTC,CASSVTSGRINEQFF
TRBD1,TRBV28,.,TRBJ1-6,TGTGCCAGCAGTTTAGGGACAGGGGAATCACCCCTCCACTTT,CASSLGTGESPLHF
.,TRBV7-2,.,TRBJ2-7,TGTGCCAGCAGCACCACCCGGGCCGGAGGCGAGCAGTACTTC,CASSTTRAGGEQYF
.,TRBV5-4,.,TRBJ2-3,TGTGCCAGCAGCTTAGACAGACTGACAGATACGCAGTATTTT,CASSLDRLTDTQYF
.,TRBV7-9,.,TRBJ2-5,TGTGCCAGCAGCCCCCGGGAGACCCAGTACTTC,CASSPRETQYF
TRBD1,TRBV18,.,TRBJ2-3,TGTGCCAGCTCACCAACAGGGGGCCTGACCACAGATACGCAGTATTTT,CASSPTGGLTTDTQYF
TRBD1,TRBV28,many,TRBJ1-6,TGTGCCAGCACAGGGGGACAGGGAGCCCGCTCACCCCTCCACTTT,CASTGGQGARSPLHF
TRBD1,TRBV18,.,TRBJ1-6,TGTGCCAGCTCACAAATGGACAGGAAAAATTCACCCCTCCACTTT,CASSQMDRKNSPLHF
.,TRBV11-3,few,TRBJ1-1,TGTGCCAGCAGCTCGGGGTGGTACACTGAAGCTTTCTTT,CASSSGWYTEAFF
TRBD2,TRBV18,.,TRBJ2-1,TGTGCCAGCTCACCACCTGGGCTAGCGGGTCCGAGCTCCTACAATGAGCAGTTCTTC,CASSPPGLAGPSSYNEQFF